The sequence of this T cell receptor (beta chain) was determined in a study of blood T cell repertoires in COVID-19 (dated by TCRdb to the early 2020s). In the study overall: Samples from collaborators originated in the United States, Italy and Spain and spanned both the acute and convalescent phases of COVID-19. The prospective study material was composed of cDNA or gDNA derived from T cells, B-cell-depleted T cells, or PBMCs. Subjects who had been exposed to COVID-19, were actively infected with it, or had recovered from it provided the deeply sampled blood TCRbeta repertoires that made up the dataset. The repertoires were released in a freely available public database meant as a resource for research on the immune response to SARS-CoV-2. Samples came from the ongoing ImmuneRACE study (first 160 participants) plus 1,254 subjects from 6 global collaborators. Nearly every sample came with metadata listing a de-identified subject ID, COVID-19 status, age in years and sex. Where HLA class I and class II types were available, the types were taken from metadata supplied by the sample provider, not from assay-based typing. The study at large found these results: Clinical and demographic metadata were provided uncurated, with the amount varying by source and participant.

Collaborating institutions collected whole blood in K2EDTA tubes following their own protocols. Collaborator samples were shipped for TCRbeta analysis as frozen whole blood, isolated PBMCs, or DNA extracted from either sample type. This clone was seen a single time. The target of this receptor is not known. No quality values exist for individual bases; no much larger clone is one base distant. TCRbeta CDR3 regions were amplified from genomic DNA using the immunoSEQ Assay, a bias-controlled multiplex PCR. The study's processing was this. The number of nucleated cells in each sample was estimated from the amplification of reference gene primers within the assay. To quantify the absolute abundance of each unique TCRbeta CDR3 rearrangement, sequence reads were collapsed and filtered. For each sample, productive Simpson clonality was calculated as the square root of Simpson's diversity index over productive rearrangements. TCRdb stores this immuneACCESS table with in-frame sequences only. Part of the clones is absent; in the studies checked, under half of the shortfall reflects unresolved V genes, and no reason is known for the rest. For V, J and clone size, that table is used; D and trimming come from the DNA. This sample gives approximately 100,000 clones in total; roughly 90% of them show up just once. The ten largest account for about 6% of the sample.

The V end loses 2 bases and the J end loses 1 base, and a stretch of 17 bases separates them. CDR1 and CDR2 (KGHSH, LQKENI) derive from the germline V gene. Including cysteine and phenylalanine, the CDR3 has 17 amino acids. Of all the DNA, just the CDR3 is kept, 51 bases in frame from base 1. The rearrangement combines TRBV18 with TRBJ1-2; the D segment could be TRBD1, given 5 matching bases. The receptor comes from an older woman with acute or convalescent COVID-19. The specimen was peripheral blood. In nucleotides, the sequence is TGTGCCAGCTCACCAGCAAGTACAGGTCCTCTTAACTATGGCTACACCTTC. It codes for CASSPASTGPLNYGYTF. The variable domain in full, with residues beyond the CDR3 obtained from the reference TRBV18 and TRBJ1-2 genes, is NAGVMQNPRHLVRRRGQEARLRCSPMKGHSHVYWYRQLPEEGLKFMVYLQKENIIDESGMPKERFSAEFPKEGPSILRIQQVVRGDSAAYFCASSPASTGPLNYGYTFGSGTRLTVV.